The 9 T cell receptor beta chains reported below all come from one sample, sequenced in a study of blood T cell repertoires in COVID-19. Method: immunoSEQ multiplex PCR; TCRdb's copy keeps in-frame clones and lacks some. The table has 150,000 or so clones, 80% to 90% seen once. The sample taken for sequencing was peripheral blood. The receptors derive from a man aged 60 to 75 with acute or convalescent COVID-19.

This clone was picked up one time. The gene calls are TRBV3-1 (or the pseudogene TRBV3-2) and TRBJ1-5, with D possibly matching TRBD1 (6 bases). Trimming pared 0 bases from V and 0 bases from J, leaving 15 bases between. Germline assignment: CDR1 LGHDT and CDR2 YNNKEL (reference sequence). The CDR3 runs to 18 residues. CDR3 sequence: CASSQDRPDRYSNQPQHF. The DNA for the CDR3 is TGTGCCAGCAGCCAAGACAGGCCCGACAGGTATAGCAATCAGCCCCAGCATTTT.

This sequence joins TRBV12-3 or TRBV12-4 and TRBJ1-3; 8 positions match TRBD1. The CDR3 is 13 amino acids. Trimming cost V 2 bases and J 8 bases; bases outside gene matches: 2. Written as DNA, the CDR3 is TGTGCCAGCAGTTTACAGGGGGCTGACACCATATATTTT. This codes for CASSLQGADTIYF.

The V gene is TRBV29-1, the J gene TRBJ2-2; D ambiguous. From germline, CDR1 is SQVTM and CDR2 ANQGSEA. There are 20 residues in the CDR3. The CDR3 sequence: CQTIKPLGIGGTAITGELFF. The CDR3 DNA reads TGCCAAACAATCAAGCCGCTAGGTATCGGCGGAACCGCAATCACCGGGGAGCTGTTTTTT.

The gene calls are TRBV20-1 and TRBJ1-5, with 7 bases that match TRBD1. CDR3 length: 14 amino acids. Germline CDR1 and CDR2: DFQATT and SNEGSKA (reference sequence). Trimming took 3 bases from V and 5 from J; bases not matched to a gene: 7. The CDR3 DNA follows: TGCAGTGCTAGTGAGCCCAGGGGGTATCAGCCCCAGCATTTT. Its translation is CSASEPRGYQPQHF.

This clone was recorded once. The CDR3 here is CASSQDISGRAYEQFF. The CDR3 nucleotides are TGTGCCAGCAGCCAAGACATCAGCGGGAGGGCCTATGAGCAGTTCTTC. This chain links TRBV3-1 (or the pseudogene TRBV3-2) with TRBJ2-1; 10 bases agree with TRBD2. The CDR3 length is 16 residues. The ends lost 0 bases at V and 8 bases at J; junction bases unmatched: 7. Germline-derived CDR1 and CDR2 are LGHDT and YNNKEL (reference sequence).

V gene TRBV19 combines with J gene TRBJ2-7; weak D call: TRBD2 (6 bases). The V gene lost 7 bases and the J gene lost 6 bases, with 19 bases spanning the gap. The CDR3 is made up of 14 amino acids. CDR1 is LNHDA and CDR2 is SQIVND in the germline V gene (reference sequence). CDR3 sequence: CASNQPAEGSEQYF. CDR3 bases: TGTGCCAGTAACCAGCCAGCGGAGGGCTCCGAGCAGTACTTC.

This clone was found a few times. The chain combines TRBV13 with TRBJ1-4, with a weak D call TRBD1 (5 bases). CDR1 PRHDT and CDR2 FYEKMQ come from the germline V gene (reference sequence). V dropped 4 bases and J dropped 8 bases, with 14 bases sitting between them. This CDR3 is built from 14 residues. CDR3 nucleotides: TGTGCCAGCAGCTCGGACAACGGAGCCGAAAAACTGTTTTTT. This gives the protein CASSSDNGAEKLFF.

In its sample, this clone was seen a few times. The V gene is TRBV28, the J gene TRBJ2-1; 10 nucleotides align to TRBD2. The J segment lost 10 bases and the V segment lost 7 bases, leaving 19 bases of the junction unmatched. CDR3 length equals 17 residues. Germline V gene lookup returns CDR1 MDHEN and CDR2 SYDVKM. The CDR3 loop reads CASTPLFGLAGVREQFF. As DNA, the CDR3 is TGTGCCAGCACCCCCTTATTTGGTCTAGCGGGAGTTCGAGAGCAGTTCTTC.

The chain has TRBV5-3 and TRBJ1-2; 10 nucleotides line up with TRBD1. TRBV5-3 counts as an open reading frame of uncertain function. The J segment lost 0 bases and the V segment lost 3 bases, leaving 5 bases of the junction unmatched. The CDR3 consists of 16 residues. The CDR3 nucleotides are TGTGCCAGAAGCTCGACAGGGGGCTCTGCTAACTATGGCTACACCTTC. Its protein product is CARSSTGGSANYGYTF.